This T cell receptor (beta chain) was obtained from a study of blood T cell repertoires in COVID-19. Turning to the study itself: COVID-19 samples from acute and convalescent phases originated in the United States, Italy and Spain.

Per the original methods: Amplification of reference gene primers provided the estimated nucleated cell counts. Libraries were prepared by immunoSEQ multiplex PCR; TCRdb keeps only in-frame clonotypes and omits some of them. V, J and clone size reflect that table, while D and trimming were determined from the DNA. The sample yields 120,000 or so clones, approximately 71% seen once. Germline V gives CDR1 SNHLY, CDR2 FYNNEI. CDR3 length: 14 residues. V trimming: 5 bases; J trimming: 4 bases; junction bases outside the gene matches: 4. This clone has only one observation. This sequence originates from a woman in her sixties or seventies with acute or convalescent COVID-19. The sequencing input was peripheral blood. The J gene is TRBJ1-3, the V gene TRBV2; 8 bases line up with TRBD1. Here the CDR3 reads CASSTDRVGNTIYF. In DNA, the CDR3 is TGTGCCAGCAGTACGGACAGGGTCGGAAACACCATATATTTT. Using reference TRBV2 and TRBJ1-3 for the parts outside the CDR3, the full variable domain is EPEVTQTPSHQVTQMGQEVILRCVPISNHLYFYWYRQILGQKVEFLVSFYNNEISEKSEIFDDQFSVERPDGSNFTLKIRSTKLEDSAMYFCASSTDRVGNTIYFGEGSWLTVV.